The clone carrying this T cell receptor (beta chain) came up many times. This entry belongs to a study of T-cell reconstitution after alpha-beta-depleted transplantation in children. Unique molecular identifiers were used to barcode this TCRbeta library. From the PCR reads, TCRdb called clonotypes with MiXCR, one entry per CDR3 protein. In the table there are hundreds of thousands of distinct CDR3 sequences, around 16% of which are singletons. Sample: PBMCs from the stem cell graft donor, taken from the stem cell graft. The clonotype comes from a human donor who donated a stem cell graft to a child with acute myeloid leukemia.

CDR3 nucleotides: TGTGCCAGCAGTTCTTCAGCTCGTCAACCCCAGCATTTT. Translation gives CASSSSARQPQHF. The rearrangement joins TRBV27 to TRBJ1-5, with no clear D. Trimming took 4 bases from V and 10 from J, leaving 14 bases between them. CDR1 and CDR2 (germline): MNHEY, SMNVEV (reference sequence). CDR3 length: 13 residues.